Shown below are 2 T cell receptor beta chains from a single sample sequenced in a study of post-analysis software for immune sequencing data. Prepared TCR beta cDNA libraries contained unique molecular identifiers. MiXCR, run by TCRdb on the PCR reads, gives a single entry per CDR3 protein. The sample has about 160,000 distinct CDR3 sequences; 36% are singletons. Sequenced material: blood, taken after autologous hematopoietic stem cell transplantation. These TCRs come from a girl aged 10 to 17 with multiple sclerosis.

This chain links TRBV12-3 or TRBV12-4 with TRBJ1-1; D unclear. The CDR3 totals 13 residues. Between the trimmed V and J ends, which lost 0 bases and 5 bases, there was a span of 7 bases. Here the CDR3 DNA reads TGTGCCAGCAGTTTAGCCGGTAGAACTGAAGCTTTCTTT. Protein sequence: CASSLAGRTEAFF.

The chain carries TRBV27 and TRBJ2-1; TRBD2 matches 11 bases. After removal of 5 bases from V and 7 bases from J, the junction contained 7 bases not matched to a gene. Per the germline V gene, CDR1 is MNHEY and CDR2 is SMNVEV (reference sequence). CDR3 length equals 15 residues. The CDR3 here is CASSGSLAGANEQFF. DNA for the CDR3: TGTGCCAGCAGTGGGTCACTAGCGGGAGCGAATGAGCAGTTCTTC.